The clone carrying this TCR beta chain was found once. The protocol was immunoSEQ multiplex PCR, while the TCRdb copy is restricted to in-frame clones and leaves out a portion. Of 66,000 or so clones listed, around nine tenths were seen once; the top ten hold approximately 5%. The record originates from a study of T cell changes during pregnancy in multiple sclerosis. The germline V gene has CDR1 LNHDA and CDR2 SQIVND (reference sequence). With 5 bases removed from V and 3 bases from J, the gap between germline ends came to 11 bases. This CDR3 is built from 13 residues. This clonotype was obtained from a female donor with multiple sclerosis, enrolled in a pregnancy study. The source was CD8+ T cells from peripheral blood mononuclear cells, collected before pregnancy. The chain joins TRBV19 to TRBJ2-7; D is perhaps TRBD2 (7 bases). The CDR3 DNA is TGTGCCAGTAGTCCAGGGGAGGGCTACGAGCAGTACTTC. This translates into CASSPGEGYEQYF.